The clone carrying this T cell receptor beta chain was seen repeatedly, ten times or more. Its cognate antigen is unknown. In TCRdb, the multiplex PCR reads were re-called with MiXCR into one record per CDR3 protein. The table shows tens of thousands of distinct CDR3 sequences, with 23% occurring only once. The sample comes from a study of breast tumors, draining lymph nodes, adjacent tissues. Regarding the study as a whole: The lymph node origin of tumor T cells was framed as consistent with a hypothesis, not demonstrated.

Germline V CDR1 and CDR2: SNHLY, FYNNEI. The CDR3 length is 13 residues. V gave up 4 bases and J gave up 10 bases, with 14 bases separating them. The genes are TRBV2 and TRBJ1-5, with D possibly being TRBD1 (5 bases). The specimen was breast tumor tissue. The TCR originated in a female donor with breast cancer. Some clones in this sample may be carry-over from other donors' samples. The CDR3 reads CASSGGGFGPQHF. The DNA for the CDR3 is TGTGCCAGCAGTGGGGGGGGTTTTGGACCCCAGCATTTT.